The T cell receptor (beta chain) described here comes from a study of molecular identifiers for immune sequencing clone quantification. The wider study: Replicate RNA came from about 20,000 or 100,000 naive CD8 cells and was split five ways, and four parts were sequenced. General observations from the study: Same-barcode identical TCR molecules could make highly expanded clones look smaller than they are. Amid some 900,000 naive cells, spiked Jurkat TCR RNA from one cell was reportedly still detectable.

Points on this clonotype: Antigen specificity is unknown.

With 3 bases removed from V and 1 base from J, the gap between germline ends came to 12 bases. Per the germline V gene, CDR1 is SGHTA and CDR2 is FQGNSA. The CDR3 spans 15 residues. As previously described, bulk TCR libraries were made using listed TCR primers. Each CDR3 protein gets one entry after TCRdb re-called the PCR reads with MiXCR. The sample consists of over 550,000 distinct CDR3 sequences, about 25% of them appearing once. Sequencing was done on a sample of naive CD8+ T cells from blood, with Jurkat cell RNA spiked in. As for subset: FACS-sorted CD8+CD4-CCR7+CD45RA+ naive T cells. This sequence was found in a human donor in good health. Some libraries in this study had Jurkat cell RNA spiked in. J is TRBJ1-2 and V is TRBV7-2, with D tentatively TRBD1 (5 bases). The CDR3 here is CASSFYRGYNYGYTF. CDR3 coding DNA: TGTGCCAGCAGCTTCTACCGGGGGTATAACTATGGCTACACCTTC.